This T cell receptor beta chain was documented in a study of response to subunit inactivated influenza vaccine. Study findings and constraints: Authors suggested seasonal influenza vaccinations each recruit few new T cells.

V lost 3 bases and J lost 3; bases outside the gene matches: 20. The CDR3 runs to 19 residues. CDR1 SGHRS and CDR2 YFSETQ come from the germline V gene. This clonotype was detected a few times. Its antigen is still unknown. TCRdb independently ran MiXCR on the RT-PCR reads; one entry per CDR3 protein. Found here are about 520,000 distinct CDR3 sequences, 25% of them singletons; the top ten hold approximately 2%. This TCR was sampled from a middle-aged man who received an inactivated influenza vaccine. This sequence joins TRBV5-1 and TRBJ2-7; 8 bases agree with TRBD1. Sequences were derived from CD4+ T cells sorted from PBMCs, sampled approximately 5 days after vaccination. CDR3: CASSSKTHGTGQKFYEQYF. CDR3 DNA: TGCGCCAGCAGCTCAAAAACCCACGGGACAGGCCAAAAGTTCTACGAGCAGTACTTC.